The 6 T cell receptor beta chains below all came from one sample that was sequenced in a study of T cell responses to AZD1222 COVID-19 vaccine. Clones were sequenced by immunoSEQ multiplex PCR, and TCRdb holds only the in-frame ones, with some missing. The repertoire holds over 150,000 clones, approximately 92% seen once, with over 1.5% in the top ten. The source was peripheral blood, collected on day 0 of AZD1222 vaccination. Every receptor here comes from an adult in good health.

The chain carries TRBV7-9 and TRBJ1-5; 7 bases align to TRBD1. J was trimmed by 2 bases and V by 5 bases; bases with no gene match: 9. From germline, CDR1 is SEHNR and CDR2 FQNEAQ (reference sequence). The CDR3 covers 16 residues. CDR3 coding DNA: TGTGCCAGCAGCCCCAGCGACAGGGAGCGCAATCAGCCCCAGCATTTT. Its translation is CASSPSDRERNQPQHF.

The rearrangement links TRBV11-2 to TRBJ1-1; D uncertain. The germline V gene has CDR1 SGHAT and CDR2 FQNNGV. The CDR3 length is 14 residues. Trimming pared 0 bases from V and 9 bases from J, leaving 14 bases between. CDR3: CASSLDPVQNKAFF. The CDR3 DNA follows: TGTGCCAGCAGCTTAGATCCGGTACAGAACAAAGCTTTCTTT.

This clone is a singleton in its sample. The chain employs TRBV5-8 and TRBJ1-5; possibly TRBD1 for D (5 bases). Per germline, CDR1 SGHTS and CDR2 YDEGEE. Trimming pared 7 bases from V and 5 bases from J, leaving 13 bases between. There are 13 residues in the CDR3. The CDR3 sequence is CASPRDLDQPQHF. The CDR3 coding sequence is TGTGCCAGCCCTCGGGACCTCGATCAGCCCCAGCATTTT.

This clone was seen a single time. The J gene is TRBJ1-5, the V gene TRBV6-2 or TRBV6-3; D is perhaps TRBD1 (5 bases). CDR3 length equals 16 residues. Trimming removed 4 bases at V and 2 bases at J, with 15 bases between. Germline CDR1 is MNHEY and CDR2 is SVGEGT. CDR3 amino acids: CASSWSGGRGNQPQHF. The CDR3 coding sequence is TGTGCCAGCAGTTGGTCGGGGGGAAGAGGCAATCAGCCCCAGCATTTT.

The V and J genes are TRBV5-6 and TRBJ2-1, with D possibly being TRBD1 (7 bases). Looked up from germline, CDR1 is SGHDT and CDR2 is YYEEEE. V lost 2 bases to trimming and J lost 13 bases, with 28 bases between them. This CDR3 contains 17 residues. The CDR3: CASSFGARRDRRLRQFF. CDR3 nucleotide sequence: TGTGCCAGCAGCTTTGGGGCTCGGCGGGACAGAAGACTCAGACAGTTCTTC.

The V and J genes are TRBV7-9 and TRBJ1-2; TRBD1 matches 9 bases. CDR1 is SEHNR, CDR2 FQNEAQ, per germline (reference sequence). V shed 4 bases, J shed 6 bases, and the junction held 9 bases outside the gene matches. This CDR3 is built from 15 residues. CDR3 coding DNA: TGTGCCAGCAGCTACCGGGACAGGGTGATCGATGGCTACACCTTC. Translating gives CASSYRDRVIDGYTF.